These 30 T cell receptor beta chains were all obtained from the same sample, sequenced in a study of blood T cell dynamics during melanoma immunotherapy. The time point was: week 3, after first cycle of checkpoint inhibitor. Using immunoSEQ multiplex PCR, the repertoire was profiled, and TCRdb retains in-frame clones only, with some absent. The sample has a few thousand clones, roughly 77% seen once. The specimen was blood, collected from a patient treated with checkpoint blockade. All receptors derive from a human donor with melanoma.

The chain carries TRBV27 and TRBJ1-2; a possible D gene is TRBD1 (5 bases). V was trimmed by 6 bases and J by 3 bases, leaving 14 bases between them. The CDR3 is 14 amino acids. In germline, CDR1 is MNHEY, CDR2 SMNVEV (reference sequence). CDR3 nucleotides: TGTGCCAGCAGCTCCGGGACGGGAGACTATGGCTACACCTTC. Protein: CASSSGTGDYGYTF.

The chain employs TRBV5-1 and TRBJ2-3, with 11 bases fitting TRBD2. Germline V gene sequence: CDR1 SGHRS, CDR2 YFSETQ. The CDR3 loop spans 16 amino acids. Trimming at V came to 2 bases and at J to 1 base, leaving 3 bases not matched to a gene. The CDR3 sequence: CASSLLAGAGTDTQYF. In DNA, the CDR3 is TGCGCCAGCAGCTTACTAGCGGGGGCCGGCACAGATACGCAGTATTTT.

The rearrangement uses TRBV10-3 and TRBJ1-1, with TRBD1 identical over 10 bases. Germline V CDR1 and CDR2: ENHRY, SYGVKD. CDR3 length equals 17 residues. V was clipped by 0 bases and J by 5 bases; unmatched bases: 9. The CDR3 DNA reads TGTGCCATCAGTGAGTCACGGGACAGGGGCGGAGGGACTGAAGCTTTCTTT. Translation: CAISESRDRGGGTEAFF.

This clone occurred once. This chain uses TRBV2 with TRBJ2-7, with D possibly matching TRBD2 (7 bases). There are 15 residues in the CDR3. Trimming took off 1 base at V and 0 bases at J, with 10 bases between the two ends. Germline V gene data show CDR1 as SNHLY and CDR2 as FYNNEI. The CDR3, as DNA: TGTGCCAGCAGTGAAGAGGGGGGGCCCTCCTACGAGCAGTACTTC. Its protein is CASSEEGGPSYEQYF.

This clone was seen just once. The V gene is TRBV11-2, the J gene TRBJ1-2; 8 bases line up with TRBD1. V dropped 3 bases and J dropped 3; count of bases not matched to a gene: 9. CDR1 is SGHAT, CDR2 FQNNGV, per germline. The CDR3 covers 16 residues. The CDR3 here is CASSFSGGATDYGYTF. The DNA for the CDR3 is TGTGCCAGCAGCTTTTCAGGGGGCGCGACGGACTATGGCTACACCTTC.

V gene TRBV4-1 combines with J gene TRBJ1-2, with 10 bases lining up with TRBD1. The CDR3 runs to 15 residues. Germline V gene data show CDR1 as MGHRA and CDR2 as YSYEKL. The V and J ends lost 1 base and 13 bases, in that order; junction bases with no gene match: 12. CDR3 sequence: CASSQAWIPGQGSTF. In DNA, the CDR3 is TGCGCCAGCAGCCAAGCTTGGATCCCGGGACAGGGGAGCACCTTC.

The chain joins TRBV19 to TRBJ2-7; D is undetermined. V was cut by 7 bases and J by 4 bases, with 20 bases left in between. Germline CDR1 and CDR2: LNHDA and SQIVND (reference sequence). The CDR3 contains 15 residues. CDR3 in DNA: TGTGCCAGTACCCCGTCAATCGGGTCGCGGTACGAGCAGTACTTC. Amino acid sequence: CASTPSIGSRYEQYF.

The chain joins TRBV2 to TRBJ1-5; TRBD1 agrees at 11 bases. The CDR3 spans 14 residues. V lost 7 bases and J lost 4; bases outside the gene matches: 3. CDR1 is SNHLY and CDR2 is FYNNEI in the germline V gene. DNA for the CDR3: TGTGCCAGCACCGGGACAGGGGGGAATCAGCCCCAGCATTTT. It yields the protein CASTGTGGNQPQHF.

This clone was found once. The chain is built from TRBV30 and TRBJ2-3; possibly TRBD2 for D (6 bases). The CDR3 is made up of 13 amino acids. Germline V gives CDR1 GTSNPN, CDR2 SVGIG (reference sequence). With 4 bases removed from V and 6 bases from J, the gap between germline ends came to 14 bases. CDR3 nucleotide sequence: TGTGCCTGGAACGGGAGAGCTAGGGATACGCAGTATTTT. It specifies CAWNGRARDTQYF.

The chain links TRBV5-1 to TRBJ1-1, with D possibly being TRBD1 (5 bases). Germline V lookup: CDR1 SGHRS, CDR2 YFSETQ. This CDR3 contains 15 residues. The V end was cut by 7 bases, the J end by 1 base, with 17 bases between. The chain's CDR3 is CASDLTPGTNTEAFF. CDR3 in DNA: TGCGCCAGCGACCTCACCCCAGGGACGAACACTGAAGCTTTCTTT. Based on the CDR3 plus reference TRBV5-1 and TRBJ1-1, the full variable domain is KAGVTQTPRYLIKTRGQQVTLSCSPISGHRSVSWYQQTPGQGLQFLFEYFSETQRNKGNFPGRFSGRQFSNSRSEMNVSTLELGDSALYLCASDLTPGTNTEAFFGQGTRLTVV.

The CDR3 loop reads CASSPLETNYGYTF. As DNA, the CDR3 is TGTGCCAGCTCACCACTGGAGACTAACTATGGCTACACCTTC. V is TRBV18 and J is TRBJ1-2; no firm D call. CDR3 length: 14 residues. The ends were cut back, 1 base at V and 0 bases at J, with 6 bases in the middle. Germline V gives CDR1 KGHSH, CDR2 LQKENI.

The gene calls are TRBV19 and TRBJ1-5; D is possibly TRBD1 (5 bases). The germline V and J ends were trimmed by 6 bases and 4 bases, with 16 bases remaining between them. The V gene's germline CDR1 is LNHDA and CDR2 SQIVND (reference sequence). This CDR3 spans 15 amino acids. For the CDR3, the DNA is TGTGCCAGTAGGCCCCGGGCCAGGGAAAATCAGCCCCAGCATTTT. As protein: CASRPRARENQPQHF.

The chain carries TRBV5-4 and TRBJ2-3; TRBD1 matches 7 bases. Germline V gene sequence: CDR1 SGHNT, CDR2 YYREEE (reference sequence). The CDR3 runs 13 residues. V lost 4 bases to trimming and J lost 1 base; unmatched junction nucleotides: 0. The CDR3, as DNA: TGTGCCAGCAGCCAGGGGGGCACAGATACGCAGTATTTT. Translating it yields CASSQGGTDTQYF. Using reference TRBV5-4 and TRBJ2-3 for the parts outside the CDR3, the full variable domain is ETGVTQSPTHLIKTRGQQVTLRCSSQSGHNTVSWYQQALGQGPQFIFQYYREEENGRGNFPPRFSGLQFPNYSSELNVNALELDDSALYLCASSQGGTDTQYFGPGTRLTVL.

The rearrangement joins TRBV7-2 to TRBJ1-2, with a possible D match to TRBD1 (6 bases). The CDR3 is made up of 13 amino acids. Trimming stripped 5 bases from V and 2 bases from J, with 9 bases between. CDR1 SGHTA and CDR2 FQGNSA come from the germline V gene. CDR3 coding DNA: TGTGCCAGCAGCCGGACAGTAAACTATGGCTACACCTTC. Amino acid sequence: CASSRTVNYGYTF.

This chain joins TRBV11-2 and TRBJ1-5; D possibly corresponds to TRBD1 (6 bases). Trimming shortened V by 5 bases and J by 1 base, and 12 bases separated the two germline ends. The CDR3 runs to 15 residues. The germline gives CDR1 SGHAT, CDR2 FQNNGV. Here the CDR3 DNA reads TGTGCCAGCAGCGCCCAACAGGGAAGCAATCAGCCCCAGCATTTT. Translated: CASSAQQGSNQPQHF.

The rearrangement joins TRBV9 to TRBJ2-1, with 13 bases identical to TRBD2. J lost 5 bases, V lost 3 bases, and 11 bases had no gene match. CDR1 and CDR2 (germline): SGDLS, YYNGEE. The CDR3 totals 18 residues. The CDR3, as DNA: TGTGCCAGCAGCGGGGGACTAGCGGGGAAGAGTGGAGACAATGAGCAGTTCTTC. It translates to CASSGGLAGKSGDNEQFF.

The chain couples TRBV6-1 to TRBJ1-5, with D possibly being TRBD1 (5 bases). Between the trimmed V and J ends, which lost 4 bases and 1 base, there was a span of 8 bases. The germline V gene has CDR1 MNHNS and CDR2 SASEGT. The CDR3 contains 14 residues. The CDR3 DNA sequence: TGTGCCAGCAGTGTATGGGGCAGCAATCAGCCCCAGCATTTT. It translates to CASSVWGSNQPQHF.

V usage is TRBV2 and J usage is TRBJ2-7, with D perhaps being TRBD1 or TRBD2 (5 bases each). V lost 7 bases and J 2 bases, leaving 18 bases between the germline ends. CDR3 length: 15 residues. Germline values: CDR1 SNHLY, CDR2 FYNNEI. CDR3 amino acids: CASTSSRDGPYEQYF. The CDR3 DNA reads TGTGCCAGCACCTCGAGCCGGGACGGACCCTACGAGCAGTACTTC.

The gene calls are TRBV4-1 and TRBJ2-5, with unresolved D. The CDR3 is 15 amino acids. V lost 1 base to trimming and J lost 1 base, with 10 bases between them. Per germline, CDR1 MGHRA and CDR2 YSYEKL. The CDR3 DNA is TGCGCCAGCAGCCAAGGTCGAACAGTCCAAGAGACCCAGTACTTC. It is translated as CASSQGRTVQETQYF.

On this clone: The germline gene is not matched at one end of the junction; a read error may be the cause. The rearrangement uses TRBV30 and TRBJ2-5; either TRBD1 or TRBD2 may fit D (6 bases each). CDR3 length: 11 amino acids. CDR1 and CDR2 from the germline V gene are GTSNPN and SVGIG (reference sequence). The CDR3 is CAWSEGGPYHF. The CDR3 nucleotides read TGTGCCTGGAGTGAGGGGGGCCCGTACCACTTC.

The rearrangement joins TRBV19 to TRBJ1-5, with D possibly being TRBD1 (6 bases). Germline V gene sequence: CDR1 LNHDA, CDR2 SQIVND (reference sequence). Deletions cut 3 bases from V and 3 bases from J, with 12 bases between. The CDR3 has 15 amino acids. CDR3 protein: CASSIVQGPNQPQHF. CDR3 DNA sequence: TGTGCCAGTAGTATTGTACAGGGCCCCAATCAGCCCCAGCATTTT.

This chain joins TRBV11-2 and TRBJ2-5; D gene ambiguous. Germline V gene sequence: CDR1 SGHAT, CDR2 FQNNGV. V lost 7 bases and J lost 5, with 8 bases in between. The CDR3 extends over 11 amino acids. The CDR3: CASTSGETQYF. CDR3 DNA: TGTGCCAGCACCTCCGGGGAGACCCAGTACTTC.

V gene TRBV5-6 combines with J gene TRBJ2-4; no definite D call. The ends were cut back, 4 bases at V and 1 base at J, with 9 bases in the middle. Per the germline V gene, CDR1 is SGHDT and CDR2 is YYEEEE. CDR3 length equals 14 residues. CDR3 in DNA: TGTGCCAGCAGCCTGCGGATGGCCAAAAACATTCAGTACTTC. Amino acids: CASSLRMAKNIQYF.

This clone has only a few counts. The gene calls are TRBV7-3 and TRBJ2-7; 9 bases are a match to TRBD2. CDR3 size: 15 residues. The germline V gene encodes CDR1 SGHTA and CDR2 FQGTGA. V dropped 2 bases and J dropped 4; count of bases not matched to a gene: 6. The CDR3 DNA is TGTGCCAGCAGCTTACTGGCTAGCGGGATATACGAGCAGTACTTC. This sequence encodes CASSLLASGIYEQYF.

This clone was counted a few times. The genes are TRBV19 and TRBJ1-1; 9 bases align to TRBD1. Germline CDR1 LNHDA, CDR2 SQIVND (reference sequence). V lost 5 bases to trimming and J lost 3 bases; unmatched junction nucleotides: 4. The CDR3 covers 14 residues. The CDR3 DNA reads TGTGCCAGTAGTCCGAGGACAGGGGACACTGAAGCTTTCTTT. Its protein product is CASSPRTGDTEAFF. The variable domain in full, completed from reference TRBV19 and TRBJ1-1, reads DGGITQSPKYLFRKEGQNVTLSCEQNLNHDAMYWYRQDPGQGLRLIYYSQIVNDFQKGDIAEGYSVSREKKESFPLTVTSAQKNPTAFYLCASSPRTGDTEAFFGQGTRLTVV.

The genes are TRBV6-1 and TRBJ1-4; D possibly corresponds to TRBD1 (5 bases). The V end lost 6 bases, the J end lost 5 bases, and 13 bases lay between the germline ends. The CDR3 contains 14 residues. Germline values: CDR1 MNHNS, CDR2 SASEGT. In DNA form, the CDR3 reads TGTGCCAGCAGGGCACCGGGGGAGAATGAAAAACTGTTTTTT. This gives the protein CASRAPGENEKLFF.

V usage is TRBV18 and J usage is TRBJ2-7; D might be TRBD2 (6 bases). The CDR3 has 17 amino acids. The germline CDR1 and CDR2 sequences are KGHSH and LQKENI. V was trimmed by 1 base and J by 0 bases, leaving 16 bases between them. DNA of the CDR3: TGTGCCAGCTCACCACGACCCAGGGCGGGGAACTCCTACGAGCAGTACTTC. Amino acids: CASSPRPRAGNSYEQYF.

The chain links TRBV29-1 to TRBJ2-3; D might be TRBD1 or TRBD2, each matching 6 bases. The germline CDR1 and CDR2 sequences are SQVTM and ANQGSEA. The CDR3 loop spans 13 amino acids. V lost 6 bases to trimming and J lost 12 bases, with 22 bases between them. Written as DNA, the CDR3 is TGCAGCGTGAACTATCAGGGGCCGGGAGTTCAGTATTTT. Translated, it gives CSVNYQGPGVQYF.

The V call is TRBV29-1, the J call TRBJ2-7, with TRBD1 matching 10 bases. Per germline, CDR1 SQVTM and CDR2 ANQGSEA. The CDR3 loop spans 11 amino acids. CDR3 DNA: TGCTCCGGGACAGGGGTAAACGAGCAGTACTTC. This codes for CSGTGVNEQYF.

This chain joins TRBV7-9 and TRBJ2-1, with 11 bases aligning to TRBD2. CDR1 and CDR2 from the germline V gene are SEHNR and FQNEAQ (reference sequence). V was pared by 5 bases and J by 6 bases, with 6 bases of the junction left unmatched. This CDR3 region has 15 residues. The CDR3: CASSEGTSGTNEQFF. In DNA, the CDR3 is TGTGCCAGCAGCGAAGGGACTAGCGGAACCAATGAGCAGTTCTTC.